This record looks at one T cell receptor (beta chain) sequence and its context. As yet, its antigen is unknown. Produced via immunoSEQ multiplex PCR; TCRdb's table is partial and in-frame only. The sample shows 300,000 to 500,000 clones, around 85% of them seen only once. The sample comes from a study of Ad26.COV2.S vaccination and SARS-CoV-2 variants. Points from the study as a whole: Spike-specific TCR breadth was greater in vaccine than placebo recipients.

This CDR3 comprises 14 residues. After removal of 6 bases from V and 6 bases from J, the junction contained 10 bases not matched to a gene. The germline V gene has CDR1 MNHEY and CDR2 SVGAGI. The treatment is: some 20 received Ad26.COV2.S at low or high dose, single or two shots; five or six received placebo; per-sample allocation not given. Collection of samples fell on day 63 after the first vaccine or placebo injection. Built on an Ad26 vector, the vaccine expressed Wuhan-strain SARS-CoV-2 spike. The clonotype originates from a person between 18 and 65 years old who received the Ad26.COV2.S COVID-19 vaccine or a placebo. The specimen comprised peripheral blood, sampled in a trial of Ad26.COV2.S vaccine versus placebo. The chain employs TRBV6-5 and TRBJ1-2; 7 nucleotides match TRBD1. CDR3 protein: CASSRQGLTDGYTF. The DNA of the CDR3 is TGTGCCAGCAGCAGACAGGGATTAACGGATGGCTACACCTTC.